Listed below are T cell receptor beta chains from one sample, sequenced in a study of blood T cell repertoires in COVID-19. Libraries were prepared by immunoSEQ multiplex PCR; TCRdb keeps only in-frame clonotypes and omits some of them. The sample contains around 110,000 clones, around four fifths of which appear only once. The sequencing sample was made of peripheral blood. Receptors were obtained from an older man with acute or convalescent COVID-19. CDR3s leave out the opening cysteine and the closing phenylalanine or tryptophan. The order of the fields is V gene, J gene, CDR3 protein.

TRBV10-3	TRBJ1-1	AISGRNTEAF
TRBV7-9	TRBJ1-4	ASSLTVGSNEKLF
TRBV19	TRBJ2-3	ASKTSGWGPDTQY
TRBV28	TRBJ1-1	ASRGDNARNTEAF
TRBV3-1/TRBV3-2	TRBJ1-5	ASSPSGRTVQPQH
TRBV30	TRBJ1-4	AWRAGGFPTNEKLF
TRBV5-5	TRBJ1-6	ASSEVTGGLTPLH
TRBV2	TRBJ1-4	ASAGAAGSEKLF
TRBV12-3/TRBV12-4	TRBJ2-5	ASSFPGLETQY
TRBV19	TRBJ2-2	ASDGGGADSNTGELF
TRBV2	TRBJ2-1	ASSRDREPYNEQF
TRBV15	TRBJ2-4	ATSRVNTGAKNIQY
TRBV4-2	TRBJ2-4	ASSQEIFGTGAGGRNIQY
TRBV9	TRBJ2-1	ASSASGLATYNEQF
TRBV2	TRBJ2-7	ASSDLAGGSYEQY
TRBV5-5	TRBJ1-1	ASSMGLSNSLNTEAF
TRBV6-4	TRBJ2-2	ASSRRVDTEGAGELF
TRBV5-1	TRBJ2-2	ASSLGAGLNTGELF
TRBV28	TRBJ1-2	ASSFLGSQGYGYT
TRBV5-1	TRBJ1-2	ASSLEGQPFPNYGYT
TRBV5-5	TRBJ2-2	ASSSQGTNTGELF
TRBV3-1/TRBV3-2	TRBJ2-1	ASSHLGLAGVDEQF
TRBV2	TRBJ1-5	ASSVSRGRGSNQPQH
TRBV28	TRBJ1-1	ASSFGARTWGTEAF
TRBV28	TRBJ1-1	ASSLKGQLNTEAF
TRBV28	TRBJ1-1	ASSRGLNTEAF
TRBV28	TRBJ1-3	ASLQDTSGNTIY
TRBV3-1/TRBV3-2	TRBJ1-6	ASSQVVRGSPLH
TRBV10-3	TRBJ2-7	AVGYLAEQY
TRBV9	TRBJ1-2	ASSVREGGGNYGYT
TRBV24-1	TRBJ1-1	ATRGQPGTEAF
TRBV3-1/TRBV3-2	TRBJ2-4	ASSQVGGFGIQY
TRBV30	TRBJ1-6	AWSLGQGNSPLH
TRBV19	TRBJ2-1	ASRYKGSSYNEQF
TRBV10-2	TRBJ1-2	ASTEQGSAGYT